These 29 T cell receptor beta chains were all obtained from the same sample, sequenced in a study of T cells in Graves' hyperthyroidism and ophthalmopathy. Amplified TCR beta CDR3 regions derived from RNA transcripts. RT-PCR in the first round (using the HTBI primer set) targeted the TCR CDR3. Using its own MiXCR run on the multiplex PCR reads, TCRdb lists one record per CDR3 protein. The table includes nearly 750,000 distinct CDR3 sequences, about a third detected once. The source material was blood. These receptors came from a woman aged 40 to 55 with Graves' hyperthyroidism.

This clonotype was seen ten or more times. This sequence joins TRBV24-1 and TRBJ1-5; 7 bases match TRBD1. V was pared by 3 bases and J by 6 bases, with 7 bases of the junction left unmatched. The CDR3 is 15 residues long. Germline values: CDR1 KGHDR, CDR2 SFDVKD. The CDR3 here is CATSDETGTGQPQHF. The CDR3 DNA reads TGTGCCACCAGTGATGAGACAGGGACCGGTCAGCCCCAGCATTTT.

This clonotype was recorded at least ten times. This sequence joins TRBV6-5 and TRBJ1-6; D might be TRBD1 (5 bases). This CDR3 spans 12 amino acids. The V gene's germline CDR1 is MNHEY and CDR2 SVGAGI. Between the trimmed V and J ends, which lost 6 bases and 10 bases, there was a span of 10 bases. CDR3 coding DNA: TGTGCCAGCAGCCCCGAGGGGTCACCCCTCCACTTT. It is translated as CASSPEGSPLHF.

This clonotype was found many times. This sequence joins TRBV10-3 and TRBJ1-5, with TRBD1 matching 10 bases. This CDR3 has 14 residues. Germline V gives CDR1 ENHRY, CDR2 SYGVKD. The ends lost 5 bases at V and 5 bases at J; junction bases unmatched: 3. The DNA of the CDR3 is TGTGCCATCAGTTCCGGGACAGGGGATCAGCCCCAGCATTTT. It is translated as CAISSGTGDQPQHF.

This clonotype was seen more than once but under ten times. The J gene is TRBJ2-7, the V gene TRBV20-1, with TRBD1 matching 7 bases. Trimming cost V 7 bases and J 1 base; bases outside gene matches: 7. Germline values: CDR1 DFQATT, CDR2 SNEGSKA (reference sequence). The CDR3 sequence is 13 residues long. CDR3 protein: CSVTGTVSYEQYF. The CDR3 coding sequence is TGCAGTGTTACCGGGACAGTTTCCTACGAGCAGTACTTC.

The chain couples TRBV11-1 to TRBJ1-1; perhaps TRBD1 as D (5 bases). Trimming removed 1 base at V and 11 bases at J, with 14 bases between. In germline, CDR1 is SGHAT, CDR2 FQDESV (reference sequence). The CDR3 is 13 amino acids. DNA for the CDR3: TGTGCCAGCAGCTTAGGGGGCGGCCATGAGGCTTTCTTT. This sequence encodes CASSLGGGHEAFF. Using reference TRBV11-1 and TRBJ1-1 for the parts outside the CDR3, the full variable domain is EAEVAQSPRYKITEKSQAVAFWCDPISGHATLYWYRQILGQGPELLVQFQDESVVDDSQLPKDRFSAERLKGVDSTLKIQPAELGDSAMYLCASSLGGGHEAFFGQGTRLTVV.

The chain links TRBV12-3 or TRBV12-4 to TRBJ1-1; the match to TRBD1 covers 8 bases. J was trimmed by 11 bases and V by 5 bases; bases with no gene match: 7. The length of the CDR3 is 12 residues. CDR3 protein: CASSEQGVHAFF. The CDR3 coding sequence is TGTGCCAGCAGTGAACAGGGGGTTCATGCTTTCTTT.

Ten or more counts support this clonotype. This sequence joins TRBV7-6 and TRBJ1-1; D is unresolved. Per germline, CDR1 SGHVS and CDR2 FNYEAQ. Trimming shortened V by 0 bases and J by 0 bases, and 11 bases separated the two germline ends. The CDR3 contains 16 residues. Here the CDR3 DNA reads TGTGCCAGCAGCTTAGCGCCATGGCTCATGAACACTGAAGCTTTCTTT. Translating gives CASSLAPWLMNTEAFF. Using reference TRBV7-6 and TRBJ1-1 for the parts outside the CDR3, the full variable domain is GAGVSQSPRYKVTKRGQDVALRCDPISGHVSLYWYRQALGQGPEFLTYFNYEAQQDKSGLPNDRFSAERPEGSISTLTIQRTEQRDSAMYRCASSLAPWLMNTEAFFGQGTRLTVV.

V is TRBV19 and J is TRBJ1-4, with D unclear. Germline CDR1 is LNHDA and CDR2 is SQIVND (reference sequence). V lost 7 bases and J 5 bases, leaving 14 bases between the germline ends. This CDR3 is 14 amino acids long. The CDR3 region has the DNA TGTGCCAGTACCGGGAGCCACGTAAATGAAAAACTGTTTTTT. This encodes CASTGSHVNEKLFF.

This clonotype was observed a handful of times. The chain is built from TRBV11-2 and TRBJ2-7, with D uncertain. The CDR3 contains 14 residues. Germline lookup yields CDR1 SGHAT and CDR2 FQNNGV. V lost 2 bases and J 4 bases, leaving 12 bases between the germline ends. In nucleotides, the CDR3 is TGTGCCAGCAGCTTATTGGGATTTTCTTACGAGCAGTACTTC. This translates into CASSLLGFSYEQYF.

Many counts were recorded for this clonotype. The chain uses TRBV7-9 and TRBJ1-2; 9 bases are shared with TRBD1. The CDR3 spans 19 residues. Germline lookup yields CDR1 SEHNR and CDR2 FQNEAQ (reference sequence). Trimming removed 0 bases from V and 0 bases from J; junction bases left unmatched: 11. This chain's CDR3 is CASSLAKLWDREPNYGYTF. DNA for the CDR3: TGTGCCAGCAGCTTAGCTAAATTATGGGACAGGGAACCTAACTATGGCTACACCTTC.

This sequence joins TRBV20-1 and TRBJ1-5; 7 bases line up with TRBD1. CDR1 and CDR2 (germline): DFQATT, SNEGSKA (reference sequence). The CDR3 is 14 amino acids. Trimming cost V 6 bases and J 4 bases; bases outside gene matches: 9. The CDR3 DNA sequence: TGCAGTGCCAACCGGGACAGCATTAATCAGCCCCAGCATTTT. Translation: CSANRDSINQPQHF.

This clonotype showed up just once. The chain is built from TRBV7-9 and TRBJ2-5, with D hard to call. Germline lookup yields CDR1 SEHNR and CDR2 FQNEAQ (reference sequence). CDR3 size: 15 residues. Trimming removed 5 bases at V and 2 bases at J, with 15 bases between. The CDR3 loop reads CASSVGHLGQETQYF. As DNA, the CDR3 is TGTGCCAGCAGCGTTGGGCATCTAGGGCAAGAGACCCAGTACTTC.

This clonotype was seen repeatedly, ten times or more. This sequence joins TRBV7-8 and TRBJ1-3; no clear D gene. This CDR3 has 15 amino acids. The germline V gene has CDR1 SGHVS and CDR2 FQNEAQ. The V gene lost 2 bases and the J gene lost 0 bases, with 8 bases spanning the gap. The CDR3 DNA is TGTGCCAGCAGCTTACCCTCTGTCTCTGGAAACACCATATATTTT. Its translation: CASSLPSVSGNTIYF.

Points on this clonotype: Since a much larger clone is just one base distant, this may be a read error. The rearrangement joins TRBV7-9 to TRBJ2-7; D is perhaps TRBD2 (5 bases). This CDR3 contains 15 residues. Trimming removed 5 bases from V and 7 bases from J, with 21 bases in between. The germline V gene has CDR1 SEHNR and CDR2 FQNEAQ (reference sequence). CDR3 DNA: TGTGCCAGCAGCCCGCGGGCATCGGGGTCGTATGAGCAGTACTTC. Its translation: CASSPRASGSYEQYF.

This clonotype was picked up a small number of times. CDR3 sequence: CASSVVPQGLETQYF. The CDR3 coding sequence is TGTGCCAGCAGCGTAGTCCCCCAGGGTCTAGAGACCCAGTACTTC. The gene calls are TRBV9 and TRBJ2-5, with a tentative D call TRBD1 (5 bases). V was clipped by 0 bases and J by 4 bases, with 13 bases between them. CDR1 is SGDLS and CDR2 is YYNGEE in the germline V gene. This CDR3 region has 15 residues.

This chain uses TRBV19 with TRBJ1-5; weak D call: TRBD1 (5 bases). V was clipped by 6 bases and J by 2 bases, with 17 bases between them. Looked up from germline, CDR1 is LNHDA and CDR2 is SQIVND (reference sequence). The length of the CDR3 is 16 residues. The CDR3 DNA is TGTGCCAGTAGCACTCTTTTGGGGGTCGGCAATCAGCCCCAGCATTTT. This translates into CASSTLLGVGNQPQHF.

The rearrangement links TRBV6-5 to TRBJ1-2; 7 nucleotides line up with TRBD1. Trimming took 7 bases from V and 4 from J; bases not matched to a gene: 9. This CDR3 has 14 amino acids. CDR1 and CDR2 from the germline V gene are MNHEY and SVGAGI. The CDR3 nucleotides are TGTGCCAGCACCCGACAGGGTTTGGGCTATGGCTACACCTTC. Translation: CASTRQGLGYGYTF.

This clonotype was seen more than once but under ten times. The genes are TRBV5-1 and TRBJ2-2, with D perhaps being TRBD1 or TRBD2 (5 bases each). CDR1 is SGHRS and CDR2 is YFSETQ in the germline V gene. The CDR3 extends over 14 amino acids. Trimming pared 4 bases from V and 6 bases from J, leaving 13 bases between. DNA of the CDR3: TGCGCCAGCAGCCGGGATGGGGCCGCCGGGGAGCTGTTTTTT. Encoded protein: CASSRDGAAGELFF.

The V call is TRBV19, the J call TRBJ2-3; D perhaps matches TRBD2 (6 bases). Trimming shortened V by 3 bases and J by 2 bases, and 12 bases separated the two germline ends. The CDR3 contains 15 residues. Germline CDR1 is LNHDA and CDR2 is SQIVND (reference sequence). In DNA form, the CDR3 reads TGTGCCAGTAGTATTTGGGGGGTAGTCACAGATACGCAGTATTTT. Translating gives CASSIWGVVTDTQYF.

V and J are TRBV9 and TRBJ2-3, with 7 bases matching TRBD2. This CDR3 comprises 13 residues. Germline CDR1 is SGDLS and CDR2 is YYNGEE. V lost 6 bases, J lost 6 bases, and 7 bases stayed unmatched. The CDR3 is CASIGGRMDTQYF. The CDR3 nucleotides read TGTGCCAGCATCGGGGGGAGGATGGATACGCAGTATTTT.

Concerning this clonotype: This clone may be a read error of a much larger clone one base away. The rearrangement links TRBV14 to TRBJ1-1; D might be TRBD1 (5 bases). V was trimmed by 1 base and J by 1 base, leaving 10 bases between them. Germline V gene sequence: CDR1 SGHDN, CDR2 FVKESK. This CDR3 has 15 amino acids. The DNA of the CDR3 is TGTGCCAGCAGCCAAGTGTCCGGGGCGAACACTGAAGCTTTCTTT. Its protein product is CASSQVSGANTEAFF.

On this clonotype: This may be a read error, as it is one base from a much larger clone. The rearrangement links TRBV7-9 to TRBJ1-1; D is possibly TRBD1 (6 bases). This CDR3 contains 15 residues. The germline gives CDR1 SEHNR, CDR2 FQNEAQ (reference sequence). Trimming shortened V by 2 bases and J by 4 bases, and 14 bases separated the two germline ends. CDR3 loop: CASSLKGGPGTEAFF. In DNA, the CDR3 is TGTGCCAGCAGCTTAAAGGGGGGGCCTGGCACTGAAGCTTTCTTT.

This clonotype has a count of ten or more. This chain uses TRBV10-3 with TRBJ1-1; D is undetermined. CDR3 size: 13 residues. Germline loops: CDR1 ENHRY, CDR2 SYGVKD. V lost 4 bases to trimming and J lost 6 bases, with 12 bases between them. As DNA, the CDR3 is TGTGCCATCAGTGGGGCGGAACGAGCTGAAGCTTTCTTT. It translates to CAISGAERAEAFF.

This clonotype was counted between two and nine times. The chain uses TRBV12-3 or TRBV12-4 and TRBJ1-4, with D possibly matching TRBD1 (6 bases). The CDR3 spans 14 residues. V lost 7 bases, J lost 8 bases, and 17 bases lay in between. The CDR3 bases are TGTGCCAGCACTAAGGACAGCCGCCGAGAAAAACTGTTTTTT. It codes for CASTKDSRREKLFF.

V gene TRBV18 combines with J gene TRBJ1-5; no reliable D call. CDR3 length: 13 residues. Trimming removed 4 bases at V and 9 bases at J, with 13 bases between. Germline loops: CDR1 KGHSH, CDR2 LQKENI. CDR3 in DNA: TGTGCCAGCTCACTGTCGGAGGGTCTGCCCCAGCATTTT. It encodes CASSLSEGLPQHF.

V gene TRBV10-3 combines with J gene TRBJ2-3; perhaps TRBD1 as D (6 bases). Trimming took off 0 bases at V and 3 bases at J, with 7 bases between the two ends. Germline V CDR1 and CDR2: ENHRY, SYGVKD. The CDR3 runs 14 residues. The CDR3 loop reads CAISESTGTDTQYF. DNA of the CDR3: TGTGCCATCAGTGAGTCGACAGGTACAGATACGCAGTATTTT.

J is TRBJ2-3 and V is TRBV12-3 or TRBV12-4; no clear D gene. This CDR3 contains 12 residues. Trimming stripped 6 bases from V and 4 bases from J, with 8 bases between. The CDR3 coding sequence is TGTGCCAGCAGAGGTAGTCCAGATACGCAGTATTTT. Its protein is CASRGSPDTQYF.

This clonotype showed up just once. This chain connects TRBV7-8 to TRBJ1-5; perhaps TRBD1 as D (5 bases). The CDR3 spans 14 residues. Germline V gene data show CDR1 as SGHVS and CDR2 as FQNEAQ. V was trimmed by 1 base and J by 11 bases, leaving 15 bases between them. Here the CDR3 reads CASSLGGQQETQHF. The CDR3 region has the DNA TGTGCCAGCAGCTTAGGGGGCCAGCAAGAGACCCAGCATTTT.

Ten or more counts support this clonotype. The V gene is TRBV9, the J gene TRBJ1-1; D remains unclear. Germline V CDR1 and CDR2: SGDLS, YYNGEE. The CDR3 spans 14 residues. The V end lost 0 bases, the J end lost 0 bases, and 6 bases lay between the germline ends. The CDR3 nucleotides are TGTGCCAGCAGCGTAGACAGCTTGAACACTGAAGCTTTCTTT. Translating it yields CASSVDSLNTEAFF.